The rows below give T cell receptor delta chains drawn from one sample of a study of gamma-delta T cells after stem cell transplantation. TCRdb reanalysed the RT-PCR reads with CATT. Of around 13,000 delta-chain clones in the sample, around 30% were seen once. Sequenced sample: gamma-delta T cells. The receptors were sampled from a human donor. It is not recorded whose cells these are; they may come from a transplant donor. Both conserved end residues are part of each CDR3. The D gene is left open where the match is weak. Rows give clone size only sometimes, using once, few, many, or a class for an expanded clone.

J gene: TRDJ1; clone size: .; V gene: TRDV3; D gene: .; CDR3 DNA: TGTGCCTTCCCATACCATTCCGATAACCTCATCTTT; CDR3 protein: CAFPYHSDNLIF
J gene: TRDJ3; clone size: few; V gene: TRDV2; D gene: TRDD3; CDR3 DNA: TGTGCCTGTGACACCGTTCGTGCTGGGGGATACCCCAACTCCTGGGACACCCGACAGATGTTTTTC; CDR3 protein: CACDTVRAGGYPNSWDTRQMFF
J gene: TRDJ1; clone size: .; V gene: TRDV1; D gene: TRDD3; CDR3 DNA: TGTGCTCTTGGGGAACCCCCCCTCCTACGATTACTGGGGGGCGCCTCCTTGTACACCGATAAACTCATCTTT; CDR3 protein: CALGEPPLLRLLGGASLYTDKLIF
J gene: TRDJ3; clone size: .; V gene: TRDV2; D gene: TRDD3; CDR3 DNA: TGTGCCTGTGACACGGTGGAGTGGGGGATACGCCGTAGCTCCTGGGACACCCGACAGATGTTTTTC; CDR3 protein: CACDTVEWGIRRSSWDTRQMFF
J gene: TRDJ3; clone size: .; V gene: TRDV2; D gene: TRDD3; CDR3 DNA: TGTGCCTGTGACGTACTGGGGGCCCACTCCTGGGACACCCGACAGATGTTTTTC; CDR3 protein: CACDVLGAHSWDTRQMFF
J gene: TRDJ2; clone size: few; V gene: TRDV2; D gene: TRDD3; CDR3 DNA: TGTGCCTGTGACATACTGGGGGCTTTGACAGCACACCTCTTCTTT; CDR3 protein: CACDILGALTAHLFF
J gene: TRDJ1; clone size: .; V gene: TRDV1; D gene: .; CDR3 DNA: TGTGCTCTTGGGATAAAAACGGCGTACATCGATAAACCCATCTTT; CDR3 protein: CALGIKTAYIDKPIF
J gene: TRDJ3; clone size: .; V gene: TRDV1; D gene: TRDD3; CDR3 DNA: TGTGCTCTTGGGCTCCCTAAGCTAGATCTGGGGGATAACCGCCCCTGGGACACCCGACAGATGTTTTTC; CDR3 protein: CALGLPKLDLGDNRPWDTRQMFF
J gene: TRDJ1; clone size: .; V gene: TRDV1; D gene: .; CDR3 DNA: TGTGCTCTTGGGGAACATTTCCCCTACGGAGGATACCCCACCACCGATAAACTCATCTTT; CDR3 protein: CALGEHFPYGGYPTTDKLIF
J gene: TRDJ1; clone size: few; V gene: TRDV2; D gene: .; CDR3 DNA: TGTGCCTGTGACCCTTCTCCGTTCCTACAGGATGGGGGCCGTTCGATCACCGATAAACTCATCTTT; CDR3 protein: CACDPSPFLQDGGRSITDKLIF
J gene: TRDJ3; clone size: .; V gene: TRDV3; D gene: .; CDR3 DNA: TGTGCCTCCGAATCCCGTGTATACTCCTCCTCCTGGGACACCCGACAGATGTTTTTC; CDR3 protein: CASESRVYSSSWDTRQMFF
J gene: TRDJ2; clone size: .; V gene: TRDV1; D gene: .; CDR3 DNA: TGTGCTCTTGGGGAACTGCGGCCTTTGACAGCACAACTCTTCTTT; CDR3 protein: CALGELRPLTAQLFF
J gene: TRDJ1; clone size: few; V gene: TRDV1; D gene: TRDD3; CDR3 DNA: TGTGCTCTTGGGGAAAGGGTTACTCGGGACATAAGGGGATACGCTTTGATCAAACTCATCTTT; CDR3 protein: CALGERVTRDIRGYALIKLIF
J gene: TRDJ1; clone size: .; V gene: TRDV1; D gene: .; CDR3 DNA: TGTGCTCTTGGGGAACCCCGCCCCCAAATGGAACTCATCTTT; CDR3 protein: CALGEPRPQMELIF
J gene: TRDJ2; clone size: .; V gene: TRDV1; D gene: .; CDR3 DNA: TGTGCTCTTGGGCCTTCCTGCCCTTGTGGGGGGGAAGCACAACTCTTCTTT; CDR3 protein: CALGPSCPCGGEAQLFF
J gene: TRDJ3; clone size: .; V gene: TRDV2; D gene: TRDD3; CDR3 DNA: TGTGCCTGTGACACCGTTCTTCCGGGGGATACGACCTGGGACACCCGACAGATGTTTTTC; CDR3 protein: CACDTVLPGDTTWDTRQMFF
J gene: TRDJ1; clone size: few; V gene: TRDV3; D gene: .; CDR3 DNA: TGTGCCTTTGGCTCCTTCGGCGATAAACTCATCTTT; CDR3 protein: CAFGSFGDKLIF
J gene: TRDJ1; clone size: few; V gene: TRDV3; D gene: TRDD3; CDR3 DNA: TGTGCCTTCTCTACGGAAGACTGGGGGCAGACCGATAAACTCATCTTT; CDR3 protein: CAFSTEDWGQTDKLIF
J gene: TRDJ3; clone size: .; V gene: TRDV2; D gene: TRDD3; CDR3 DNA: TGTGCCTGTGACACCGGAAGGGGGGATACGAGCTCCTGGGACACCCGACAGATGTTTTTC; CDR3 protein: CACDTGRGDTSSWDTRQMFF
J gene: TRDJ1; clone size: .; V gene: TRDV1; D gene: .; CDR3 DNA: TGTGCTCTTGGGGAAATACGCGTCTTCCCGAGGGGGAGACGCCTCCTAACCGATAAACTCATCTTT; CDR3 protein: CALGEIRVFPRGRRLLTDKLIF
J gene: TRDJ1; clone size: once; V gene: TRDV2; D gene: .; CDR3 DNA: TGTGCCTGTGACTTTTACACCGATCAACTCATCTTT; CDR3 protein: CACDFYTDQLIF
J gene: TRDJ3; clone size: .; V gene: TRDV2; D gene: TRDD3; CDR3 DNA: TGTGCCTGTGACCACTGGGGACATGACTCCTGGTACACCCGACAGATGTTTTTC; CDR3 protein: CACDHWGHDSWYTRQMFF
J gene: TRDJ1; clone size: .; V gene: TRDV1; D gene: TRDD2; CDR3 DNA: TGTGCTTGTGGCCTTCCTTCTTTTCTACCCCTTGTTGGCGTATTGGACACCGATAAACTCATCTTT; CDR3 protein: CACGLPSFLPLVGVLDTDKLIF
J gene: TRDJ1; clone size: .; V gene: TRAV29/DV5; D gene: TRDD3; CDR3 DNA: TGTGCAGCAAGCGCTATCCAACTGGGGGATACAGCATACACCGATAAACTCATCTTT; CDR3 protein: CAASAIQLGDTAYTDKLIF
J gene: TRDJ2; clone size: .; V gene: TRDV1; D gene: TRDD3; CDR3 DNA: TGTGCTCTTGGGAGAAGAAGACCCCTATCCTGGGGGACCACAGCACAACTCTTCTTT; CDR3 protein: CALGRRRPLSWGTTAQLFF
J gene: TRDJ1; clone size: few; V gene: TRDV3; D gene: .; CDR3 DNA: TGTGCCTCAGAGCACACCGATAAACTCATCTTT; CDR3 protein: CASEHTDKLIF
J gene: TRDJ1; clone size: few; V gene: TRAV29/DV5; D gene: TRDD3; CDR3 DNA: TGTGCAGCAAGCCCCCTTTTCTACTGGGGGATACGGGGGACCGATAAACTCATCTTT; CDR3 protein: CAASPLFYWGIRGTDKLIF
J gene: TRDJ1; clone size: .; V gene: TRDV2; D gene: TRDD3; CDR3 DNA: TGTGCCTGTGACACCGGAAGCGGTTGGGCACGTTACTGGGGACCGAGGGGTAAACTCATCTTT; CDR3 protein: CACDTGSGWARYWGPRGKLIF
J gene: TRDJ4; clone size: .; V gene: TRDV3; D gene: TRDD3; CDR3 DNA: TGTGCCTCCGCCTACGTTCCTTACTGGGGGATCCACGCGGAGGCCAGACCCCTGATCTTT; CDR3 protein: CASAYVPYWGIHAEARPLIF
J gene: TRDJ1; clone size: .; V gene: TRDV2; D gene: .; CDR3 DNA: TGTGCCTGTGACACCGGTGGAACCGATAAACTCATCTTT; CDR3 protein: CACDTGGTDKLIF
J gene: TRDJ3; clone size: few; V gene: TRDV3; D gene: .; CDR3 DNA: TGTGCCTTTCGATGGGGGCCTGAATCCAGGGACACCCGACAGATGTTTTTC; CDR3 protein: CAFRWGPESRDTRQMFF
J gene: TRDJ3; clone size: few; V gene: TRDV2; D gene: TRDD3; CDR3 DNA: TGTGCCTGTGGCCTGGGGGATACCTCCTCCTGGGACACCCGACAGATGTTTTTC; CDR3 protein: CACGLGDTSSWDTRQMFF
J gene: TRDJ1; clone size: .; V gene: TRDV2; D gene: TRDD3; CDR3 DNA: TGTGCCTGTGACACCCCTTTGTACTGGGGGATACGATACACCGATAAACTCATCTTT; CDR3 protein: CACDTPLYWGIRYTDKLIF
J gene: TRDJ1; clone size: .; V gene: TRDV3; D gene: TRDD3; CDR3 DNA: TGTGCCTGCGAACTTCCTACACTACTGGGGGATATCCCGTCCACCGATAAACTCATCTTT; CDR3 protein: CACELPTLLGDIPSTDKLIF
J gene: TRDJ1; clone size: .; V gene: TRDV1; D gene: TRDD3; CDR3 DNA: TGTGCTCTTGGGGAACTAGAGTCGGCCCTACTGAGGGATACGCCCGATAAACTCATCTTT; CDR3 protein: CALGELESALLRDTPDKLIF
J gene: TRDJ3; clone size: few; V gene: TRDV2; D gene: TRDD3; CDR3 DNA: TGTGCCTGTGACACCGTCCTTTCGGGATACGCAATGGGGTTCAGCTCCTGGGACACCCGACAGATGTTTTTC; CDR3 protein: CACDTVLSGYAMGFSSWDTRQMFF
J gene: TRDJ2; clone size: few; V gene: TRAV29/DV5; D gene: TRDD3; CDR3 DNA: TGTGCAGCAAGCGAATGGTTAGTTGGGGGATACGCTGGTGGGGCACAACTCTTCTTT; CDR3 protein: CAASEWLVGGYAGGAQLFF
J gene: TRDJ1; clone size: .; V gene: TRDV3; D gene: .; CDR3 DNA: TGTGCCTTTCCAGACACCGATAAACTCATCTTT; CDR3 protein: CAFPDTDKLIF
J gene: TRDJ1; clone size: .; V gene: TRDV1; D gene: .; CDR3 DNA: TGTGCTCTTGGGACTCTTCTTCTTAACCATACTGGGTCCCCTACTAAACTCATCTTT; CDR3 protein: CALGTLLLNHTGSPTKLIF
J gene: TRDJ3; clone size: .; V gene: TRDV2; D gene: TRDD3; CDR3 DNA: TGTGCCTGTGACTCCCTGGGGGATACGGCCTGGGACACCCGACAGATGTTTTTC; CDR3 protein: CACDSLGDTAWDTRQMFF